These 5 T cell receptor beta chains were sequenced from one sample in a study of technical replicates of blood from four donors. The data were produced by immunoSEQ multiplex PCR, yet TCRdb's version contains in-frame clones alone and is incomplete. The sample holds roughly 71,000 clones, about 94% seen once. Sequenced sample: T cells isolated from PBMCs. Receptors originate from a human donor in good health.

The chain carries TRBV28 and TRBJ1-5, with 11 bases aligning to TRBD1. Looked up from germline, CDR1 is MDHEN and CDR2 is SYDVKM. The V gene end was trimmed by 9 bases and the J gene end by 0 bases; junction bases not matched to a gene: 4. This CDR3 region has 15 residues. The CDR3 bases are TGTGCCAGGAGGGACAGGGGGGGTAGCAATCAGCCCCAGCATTTT. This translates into CARRDRGGSNQPQHF.

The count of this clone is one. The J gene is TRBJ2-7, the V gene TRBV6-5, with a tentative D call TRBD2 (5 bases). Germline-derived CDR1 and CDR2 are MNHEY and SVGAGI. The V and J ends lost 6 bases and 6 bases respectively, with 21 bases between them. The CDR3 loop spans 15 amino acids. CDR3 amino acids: CASRRGNEGSSEQYF. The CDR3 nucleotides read TGTGCCAGCAGACGGGGAAATGAGGGCTCGAGCGAGCAGTACTTC.

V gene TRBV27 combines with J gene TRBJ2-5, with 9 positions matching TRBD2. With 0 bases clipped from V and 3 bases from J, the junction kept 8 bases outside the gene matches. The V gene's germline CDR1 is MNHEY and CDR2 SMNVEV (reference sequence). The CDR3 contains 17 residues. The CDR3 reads CASSLSSRLAGEETQYF. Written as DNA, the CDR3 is TGTGCCAGCAGTTTATCCTCAAGATTAGCGGGAGAAGAGACCCAGTACTTC.

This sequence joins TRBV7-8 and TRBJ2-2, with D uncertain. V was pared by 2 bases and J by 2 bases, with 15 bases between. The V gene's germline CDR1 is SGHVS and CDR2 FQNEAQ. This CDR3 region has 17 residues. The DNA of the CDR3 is TGTGCCAGCAGCTTATTTCCGGAGCAGTTAAACACCGGGGAGCTGTTTTTT. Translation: CASSLFPEQLNTGELFF.

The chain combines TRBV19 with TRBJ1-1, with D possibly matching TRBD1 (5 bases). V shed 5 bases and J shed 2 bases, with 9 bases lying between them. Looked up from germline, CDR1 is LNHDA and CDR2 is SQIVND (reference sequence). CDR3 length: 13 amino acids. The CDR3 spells CASSQQGNTEAFF. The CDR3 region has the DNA TGTGCCAGTAGTCAGCAGGGTAACACTGAAGCTTTCTTT.